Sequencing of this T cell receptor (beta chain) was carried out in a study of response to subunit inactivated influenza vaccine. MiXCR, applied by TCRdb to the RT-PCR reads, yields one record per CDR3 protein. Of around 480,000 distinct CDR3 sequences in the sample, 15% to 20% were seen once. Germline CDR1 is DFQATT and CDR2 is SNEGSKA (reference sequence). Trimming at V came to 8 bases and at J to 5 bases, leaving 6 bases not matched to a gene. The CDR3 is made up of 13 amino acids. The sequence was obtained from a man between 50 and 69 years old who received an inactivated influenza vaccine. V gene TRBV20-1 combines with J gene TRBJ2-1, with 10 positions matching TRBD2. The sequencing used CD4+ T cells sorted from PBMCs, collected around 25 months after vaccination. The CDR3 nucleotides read TGCAGTACAGCGGGGGGGCCCAACAATGAGCAGTTCTTC. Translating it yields CSTAGGPNNEQFF.